This section outlines one T cell receptor (beta chain) sequence together with its context. The CDR3 is 15 residues long. Germline values: CDR1 LNHDA, CDR2 SQIVND (reference sequence). Trimming cost V 5 bases and J 6 bases; bases outside gene matches: 12. The sample comes from a study of Ad26.COV2.S vaccination and SARS-CoV-2 variants. Looking at the study overall: Donor had been placed in the Ad26.COV2.S arm of the COV1001 trial.

Treatment described: some 20 received Ad26.COV2.S at low or high dose, single or two shots; about 5 received placebo; per-sample allocation not given. Day 63 following the first vaccine or placebo injection was when the samples were taken. TCRdb's table, derived via immunoSEQ multiplex PCR, lists solely in-frame clones and lacks some. The table lists over 400,000 clones, roughly nine tenths of them singletons, with approximately 2.5% in the top ten. V and J are TRBV19 and TRBJ1-1; 7 bases match TRBD1. The sample consisted of peripheral blood, taken in a trial of Ad26.COV2.S vaccine versus placebo. This receptor was identified in a person between 18 and 60 years old who received the Ad26.COV2.S COVID-19 vaccine or a placebo. The CDR3 bases are TGTGCCAGTAGTCGAGGGGGCCCGAGAGGCGCTGAAGCTTTCTTT. Translation gives CASSRGGPRGAEAFF. The full variable domain, its missing parts supplied by reference TRBV19 and TRBJ1-1, is DGGITQSPKYLFRKEGQNVTLSCEQNLNHDAMYWYRQDPGQGLRLIYYSQIVNDFQKGDIAEGYSVSREKKESFPLTVTSAQKNPTAFYLCASSRGGPRGAEAFFGQGTRLTVV.